These 23 T cell receptor beta chains were all obtained from the same sample, sequenced in a study of blood T cell repertoires in COVID-19. Libraries were prepared by immunoSEQ multiplex PCR; TCRdb keeps only in-frame clonotypes and omits some of them. The repertoire has roughly 300,000 clones, approximately 92% of them found once; the top ten carry nearly 7%. The sample was peripheral blood. The receptor source for this set is a woman younger than 45 with COVID-19, enrolled during active disease.

On this clone itself: The junction departs from germline at one end; a sequencing error may be responsible. The chain is built from TRBV6-5 and TRBJ2-5; the match to TRBD2 covers 7 bases. CDR1 MNHEY and CDR2 SVGAGI come from the germline V gene. The CDR3 sequence is 15 residues long. The DNA of the CDR3 is TGTGCCAGCAGTTACCCAGCTAGGGACGCAGCAGCGGGGAACTTC. Its protein is CASSYPARDAAAGNF.

The chain recombines TRBV7-9 with TRBJ2-2; D is uncertain. The CDR3 has 12 amino acids. With 4 bases removed from V and 3 bases from J, the gap between germline ends came to 3 bases. The germline CDR1 and CDR2 sequences are SEHNR and FQNEAQ (reference sequence). CDR3 region: CASSSYTGELFF. CDR3 bases: TGTGCCAGCAGCTCCTACACCGGGGAGCTGTTTTTT.

This clone was observed a handful of times. The chain couples TRBV29-1 to TRBJ1-1; TRBD1 might be the D (6 bases). The V and J ends lost 5 bases and 1 base respectively, with 14 bases between them. CDR3 length: 14 amino acids. Germline V gene data show CDR1 as SQVTM and CDR2 as ANQGSEA. The CDR3 bases are TGCAGCGTTAGTAGGGGGGGAGCGAACACTGAAGCTTTCTTT. Translating gives CSVSRGGANTEAFF.

V usage is TRBV6-6 and J usage is TRBJ2-6; D call uncertain. Germline V gene sequence: CDR1 MNHNY, CDR2 SVGAGI (reference sequence). V was shortened by 6 bases and J by 2 bases, with 8 bases between the two germline ends. The CDR3 is made up of 14 amino acids. CDR3 protein: CASRRSAGANVLTF. The CDR3 DNA follows: TGTGCCAGCAGGAGGAGTGCTGGGGCCAACGTCCTGACTTTC.

This clone came up once. This chain connects TRBV5-8 to TRBJ1-4, with 7 bases identical to TRBD1. The CDR3 is 14 amino acids. J was trimmed by 7 bases and V by 6 bases; bases with no gene match: 9. Per the germline V gene, CDR1 is SGHTS and CDR2 is YDEGEE. CDR3 DNA: TGTGCCAGCAACCAAGGGGGCGCAACTGAAAAACTGTTTTTT. It is translated as CASNQGGATEKLFF.

This sequence joins TRBV6-6 and TRBJ1-1, with D tentatively TRBD1 (5 bases). The CDR3 has 14 amino acids. Trimming removed 7 bases from V and 8 bases from J, with 20 bases in between. The V gene's germline CDR1 is MNHNY and CDR2 SVGAGI (reference sequence). CDR3 loop: CASKEGRRRSEAFF. The CDR3 DNA is TGTGCCAGCAAGGAGGGACGCCGGAGGTCCGAAGCTTTCTTT.

J is TRBJ2-1 and V is TRBV2; D is possibly TRBD1 (5 bases). Trimming cost V 4 bases and J 9 bases, with 16 bases left between them. The CDR3 is 14 residues long. The germline V gene has CDR1 SNHLY and CDR2 FYNNEI. Here the CDR3 DNA reads TGTGCCAGCAGTGGGGCAGGGCCCGTTAGTGAGCAGTTCTTC. Translating gives CASSGAGPVSEQFF.

This chain connects TRBV6-1 to TRBJ2-1, with D uncertain. V was trimmed by 2 bases and J by 7 bases, leaving 9 bases between them. CDR3 length equals 13 residues. Germline CDR1 is MNHNS and CDR2 is SASEGT. For the CDR3, the DNA is TGTGCCAGCAGTGAAATAATGAGGAATGAGCAGTTCTTC. Translating gives CASSEIMRNEQFF.

This chain connects TRBV5-4 to TRBJ2-5; TRBD2 aligns across 12 bases. The germline CDR1 and CDR2 sequences are SGHNT and YYREEE (reference sequence). The length of the CDR3 is 16 residues. V shed 1 base and J 6 bases; nucleotides not matched to a gene: 7. CDR3 coding DNA: TGTGCCAGCAGCTTGCCGACTAGCGGGAGTCTCAAGACCCAGTACTTC. Amino acids: CASSLPTSGSLKTQYF.

V and J are TRBV7-8 and TRBJ1-3; D is perhaps TRBD1 (6 bases). The V end was cut by 0 bases, the J end by 4 bases, with 19 bases between. The CDR3 covers 18 residues. Germline loops: CDR1 SGHVS, CDR2 FQNEAQ. As DNA, the CDR3 is TGTGCCAGCAGCTTAGCACTGGACAGAACAAAAGCCGGAAACACCATATATTTT. Translation gives CASSLALDRTKAGNTIYF.

The chain joins TRBV27 to TRBJ2-1; TRBD2 aligns across 10 bases. Germline CDR1 reads MNHEY; CDR2 reads SMNVEV (reference sequence). The V gene end was trimmed by 3 bases and the J gene end by 6 bases; junction bases not matched to a gene: 5. The CDR3 loop spans 15 amino acids. The CDR3 nucleotides read TGTGCCAGCAGTTTGAGCGGGAGGGCCGGCAATGAGCAGTTCTTC. Translated, it gives CASSLSGRAGNEQFF.

The rearrangement links TRBV30 to TRBJ1-1; D possibly corresponds to TRBD1 (5 bases). The CDR3 is 14 amino acids. The germline V and J ends were trimmed by 3 bases and 5 bases, with 16 bases remaining between them. Germline lookup yields CDR1 GTSNPN and CDR2 SVGIG (reference sequence). CDR3 sequence (DNA): TGTGCCTGGAGCCTAAGGAGGGGTGAAACTGAAGCTTTCTTT. It specifies CAWSLRRGETEAFF.

The rearrangement joins TRBV14 to TRBJ1-2; D not certain. Trimming removed 1 base at V and 5 bases at J, with 8 bases between. Germline V gives CDR1 SGHDN, CDR2 FVKESK. This CDR3 contains 13 residues. The CDR3 protein is CASSQVRGYGYTF. The CDR3 DNA reads TGTGCCAGCAGCCAAGTTCGGGGATATGGCTACACCTTC.

This chain uses TRBV23-1 with TRBJ1-1; perhaps TRBD1 as D (6 bases). TRBV23-1 is noted as an ORF with a role that remains uncertain. V shed 3 bases and J shed 0 bases, with 14 bases lying between them. This CDR3 region has 16 residues. Here the CDR3 DNA reads TGCGCCAGCAGTCATCCGCAGGGGAGGGTGAACACTGAAGCTTTCTTT. Amino acids: CASSHPQGRVNTEAFF.

The CDR3 DNA reads as TGTGCCTGGAGCCTTCCCACTAGTCTCTCCTACGAGCAGTACTTC. Translation gives CAWSLPTSLSYEQYF. The chain recombines TRBV30 with TRBJ2-7, with D perhaps matching TRBD2 (5 bases). V lost 3 bases and J lost 0, with 15 bases in between. The CDR3 contains 15 residues. Germline CDR1 is GTSNPN and CDR2 is SVGIG (reference sequence).

The chain carries TRBV15 and TRBJ1-1; D is possibly TRBD1 (5 bases). The V end was cut by 3 bases, the J end by 4 bases, with 39 bases between. Germline CDR1 LNHNV, CDR2 YYDKDF (reference sequence). This CDR3 contains 23 residues. The DNA for the CDR3 is TGTGCCACCAGCAGGCAGATGGTTGGTAAAAGTAGACAGAGCAGACCCCCGGGCACTGAAGCTTTCTTT. Residues: CATSRQMVGKSRQSRPPGTEAFF.

In this sample, this clone turned up a few times. The chain uses TRBV4-2 and TRBJ2-7; possibly TRBD2 for D (6 bases). Germline V gene data show CDR1 as LGHNA and CDR2 as YNFKEQ. CDR3 length equals 15 residues. The germline V and J ends were trimmed by 4 bases and 7 bases, with 20 bases remaining between them. The CDR3 nucleotides read TGTGCCAGCAGCCGAGGGGAAGGTGGGGCGGGGGAGCAGTACTTC. This gives the protein CASSRGEGGAGEQYF.

This chain links TRBV28 with TRBJ2-3, with TRBD2 identical over 7 bases. The CDR3 length is 15 residues. Germline lookup yields CDR1 MDHEN and CDR2 SYDVKM. V was pared by 1 base and J by 1 base, with 2 bases of the junction left unmatched. The CDR3 DNA reads as TGTGCCAGCAGTTTATCGGGGGGACGCACAGATACGCAGTATTTT. Translation gives CASSLSGGRTDTQYF.

The chain couples TRBV24-1 to TRBJ2-1; TRBD2 matches 10 bases. Trimming removed 0 bases from V and 9 bases from J; junction bases left unmatched: 7. The CDR3 covers 16 residues. Germline assignment: CDR1 KGHDR and CDR2 SFDVKD. As DNA, the CDR3 is TGTGCCACCAGTGATTTGACTAGCGGGAAAACGGGTGAGCAGTTCTTC. Its protein product is CATSDLTSGKTGEQFF.

The chain uses TRBV4-1 and TRBJ1-1, with TRBD1 matching over 7 bases. Trimming at V came to 5 bases and at J to 6 bases, leaving 15 bases not matched to a gene. Germline V gene lookup returns CDR1 MGHRA and CDR2 YSYEKL. The CDR3 sequence is 16 residues long. The CDR3 DNA reads as TGCGCCAGCAGCTTACGACAGGGACGGGTGATGGCTGAAGCTTTCTTT. The encoded protein is CASSLRQGRVMAEAFF.

This chain connects TRBV28 to TRBJ2-1; maybe TRBD1 (5 bases). Germline loops: CDR1 MDHEN, CDR2 SYDVKM. The CDR3 consists of 12 residues. V was pared by 4 bases and J by 9 bases, with 10 bases between. CDR3 sequence: CASSSPGFEQFF. The DNA for the CDR3 is TGTGCCAGCAGTTCCCCAGGGTTTGAGCAGTTCTTC.

The V and J genes are TRBV28 and TRBJ2-7; the D gene is possibly TRBD2 (5 bases). Germline CDR1 MDHEN, CDR2 SYDVKM. CDR3 length: 13 amino acids. With 5 bases removed from V and 2 bases from J, the gap between germline ends came to 10 bases. CDR3 bases: TGTGCCAGCAGTCCCTGGGAGCCCTACGAGCAGTACTTC. Amino acid sequence: CASSPWEPYEQYF.

The V call is TRBV5-6, the J call TRBJ1-3, with D possibly being TRBD1 (5 bases). Per germline, CDR1 SGHDT and CDR2 YYEEEE. The V end was cut by 3 bases, the J end by 1 base, with 11 bases between. This CDR3 region has 15 residues. The CDR3 sequence: CASSSTGMSGNTIYF. Here the CDR3 DNA reads TGTGCCAGCAGCTCTACAGGAATGTCTGGAAACACCATATATTTT.